This T cell receptor (beta chain) is drawn from a study of regulatory T cells in long-lasting Graves disease. Points from the study as a whole: Persistent disease preferred TRBV28, TRBJ1-2 and TRBJ2-5. Persistent Graves' patients had lower TCR diversity than newly diagnosed ones. Accuracy might have suffered from few samples. With some 2,800 shared public clonotypes, persistent patients exceeded new patients, who shared 950 to 1,000.

As to time point: persistent/refractory GD, antithyroid drugs over 5 years with positive TRAb. PBMC-derived RNA was used for the TCR library. The CDR3 covers 15 residues. The V gene's germline CDR1 is MNHEY and CDR2 SMNVEV (reference sequence). Trimming removed 4 bases from V and 2 bases from J, with 13 bases in between. Concerning this clonotype: No antigen is known for it.

For TCR beta, libraries came from iRepertoire HTBI primers and Arm-PCR of CDR3 regions. TCRdb analysed the multiplex PCR reads with MiXCR anew, one entry per CDR3 protein. Of more than 300,000 distinct CDR3 sequences in the sample, roughly 24% were seen once. This clonotype was obtained from a woman aged 40 to 49 with Graves disease. The chain carries TRBV27 and TRBJ2-3; tentative D call: TRBD2 (5 bases). Sequencing was performed on peripheral blood mononuclear cells (PBMCs), taken when the disease was refractory, from a patient treated with antithyroid drugs. This chain's CDR3 is CASSSGGLSTDTQYF. As DNA, the CDR3 is TGTGCCAGCAGTTCTGGCGGGCTATCCACAGATACGCAGTATTTT.